This section outlines one T cell receptor beta chain sequence together with its context. What this receptor recognizes is not known. Base qualities were left out, and no much larger clone turns up one base away. The record originates from a study of blood T cell repertoires in COVID-19 (dated by TCRdb to the early 2020s). For the wider study: Samples from collaborators originated in the United States, Italy and Spain and spanned both the acute and convalescent phases of COVID-19. The prospective study material was composed of cDNA or gDNA derived from T cells, B-cell-depleted T cells, or PBMCs. The dataset comprised deeply sampled blood TCRbeta repertoires from subjects exposed to, actively infected with, or recovered from COVID-19. The repertoires were released in a freely available public database meant as a resource for research on the immune response to SARS-CoV-2. The samples were drawn from the first 160 participants of the ongoing ImmuneRACE study and from 1,254 subjects provided by 6 global collaborators. Sample metadata almost always included a de-identified subject ID, COVID-19 status, age in years and sex. HLA class I and class II types, where available, came from metadata supplied by the sample provider rather than from assay-based typing.

TCRbeta CDR3 regions were amplified from genomic DNA using the immunoSEQ Assay, a bias-controlled multiplex PCR. The original methods were these. The number of nucleated cells in each sample was estimated from the amplification of reference gene primers within the assay. To quantify the absolute abundance of each unique TCRbeta CDR3 rearrangement, sequence reads were collapsed and filtered. For each sample, productive Simpson clonality was calculated by taking the square root of Simpson's diversity index across productive rearrangements. In its TCRdb copy, this immuneACCESS table keeps in-frame sequences only and misses some clones. Where compared with another copy, unresolved V genes explain less than half of these, and the others have no known cause. V and J calls and clone size are as listed in that table; D and trimming were resolved from the DNA. This sample holds 500,000 to 600,000 clones; roughly 89% were observed only once. The ten largest clones take up under 8.5% of the sample.

Broader findings and caveats from the paper: Clinical and demographic metadata were provided uncurated, with the amount varying by source and participant.

One collaborating source in Seattle enrolled patients during active infection and followed them longitudinally through the course of disease. Collaborating institutions collected whole blood in K2EDTA tubes following their own protocols. For TCRbeta analysis, collaborators shipped samples as frozen whole blood, isolated PBMCs, or DNA extracted from either of those sample types. Germline trimming: 10 bases from V, 8 bases from J; junction bases outside gene matches: 12. From cysteine to phenylalanine, the CDR3 is 14 amino acids long. Only the CDR3 part of the read is kept: 42 bases, read in frame from the first base. The germline V gene gives CDR1 as SNHLY and CDR2 as FYNNEI.

In this chain, TRBV2 is recombined with TRBJ2-1, with 9 bases in between that match TRBD2. The origin of this receptor is a woman aged 50 to 60 with COVID-19, enrolled during active disease. The source material was peripheral blood. The CDR3 region reads CAMTPGTSTYEQFF. The DNA sequence reads TGTGCCATGACCCCCGGGACTAGCACGTATGAGCAGTTCTTC.